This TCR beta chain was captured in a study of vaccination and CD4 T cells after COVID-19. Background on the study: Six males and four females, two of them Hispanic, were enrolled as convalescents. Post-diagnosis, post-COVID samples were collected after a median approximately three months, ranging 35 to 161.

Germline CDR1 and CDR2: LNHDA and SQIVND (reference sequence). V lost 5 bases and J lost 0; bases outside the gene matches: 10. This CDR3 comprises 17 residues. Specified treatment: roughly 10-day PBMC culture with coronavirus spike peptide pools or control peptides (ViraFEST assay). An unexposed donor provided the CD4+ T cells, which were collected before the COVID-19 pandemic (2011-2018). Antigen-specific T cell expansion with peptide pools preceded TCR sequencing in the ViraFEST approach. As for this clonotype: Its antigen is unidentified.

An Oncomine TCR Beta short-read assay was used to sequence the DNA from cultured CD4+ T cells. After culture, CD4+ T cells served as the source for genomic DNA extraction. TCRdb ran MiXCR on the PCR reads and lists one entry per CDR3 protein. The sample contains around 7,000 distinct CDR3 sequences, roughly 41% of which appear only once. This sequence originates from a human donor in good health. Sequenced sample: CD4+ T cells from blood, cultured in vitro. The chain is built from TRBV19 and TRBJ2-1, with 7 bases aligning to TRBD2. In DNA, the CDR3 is TGTGCCAGTAGTGGGGAGGGACGTCCGGCCTCCTACAATGAGCAGTTCTTC. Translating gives CASSGEGRPASYNEQFF.